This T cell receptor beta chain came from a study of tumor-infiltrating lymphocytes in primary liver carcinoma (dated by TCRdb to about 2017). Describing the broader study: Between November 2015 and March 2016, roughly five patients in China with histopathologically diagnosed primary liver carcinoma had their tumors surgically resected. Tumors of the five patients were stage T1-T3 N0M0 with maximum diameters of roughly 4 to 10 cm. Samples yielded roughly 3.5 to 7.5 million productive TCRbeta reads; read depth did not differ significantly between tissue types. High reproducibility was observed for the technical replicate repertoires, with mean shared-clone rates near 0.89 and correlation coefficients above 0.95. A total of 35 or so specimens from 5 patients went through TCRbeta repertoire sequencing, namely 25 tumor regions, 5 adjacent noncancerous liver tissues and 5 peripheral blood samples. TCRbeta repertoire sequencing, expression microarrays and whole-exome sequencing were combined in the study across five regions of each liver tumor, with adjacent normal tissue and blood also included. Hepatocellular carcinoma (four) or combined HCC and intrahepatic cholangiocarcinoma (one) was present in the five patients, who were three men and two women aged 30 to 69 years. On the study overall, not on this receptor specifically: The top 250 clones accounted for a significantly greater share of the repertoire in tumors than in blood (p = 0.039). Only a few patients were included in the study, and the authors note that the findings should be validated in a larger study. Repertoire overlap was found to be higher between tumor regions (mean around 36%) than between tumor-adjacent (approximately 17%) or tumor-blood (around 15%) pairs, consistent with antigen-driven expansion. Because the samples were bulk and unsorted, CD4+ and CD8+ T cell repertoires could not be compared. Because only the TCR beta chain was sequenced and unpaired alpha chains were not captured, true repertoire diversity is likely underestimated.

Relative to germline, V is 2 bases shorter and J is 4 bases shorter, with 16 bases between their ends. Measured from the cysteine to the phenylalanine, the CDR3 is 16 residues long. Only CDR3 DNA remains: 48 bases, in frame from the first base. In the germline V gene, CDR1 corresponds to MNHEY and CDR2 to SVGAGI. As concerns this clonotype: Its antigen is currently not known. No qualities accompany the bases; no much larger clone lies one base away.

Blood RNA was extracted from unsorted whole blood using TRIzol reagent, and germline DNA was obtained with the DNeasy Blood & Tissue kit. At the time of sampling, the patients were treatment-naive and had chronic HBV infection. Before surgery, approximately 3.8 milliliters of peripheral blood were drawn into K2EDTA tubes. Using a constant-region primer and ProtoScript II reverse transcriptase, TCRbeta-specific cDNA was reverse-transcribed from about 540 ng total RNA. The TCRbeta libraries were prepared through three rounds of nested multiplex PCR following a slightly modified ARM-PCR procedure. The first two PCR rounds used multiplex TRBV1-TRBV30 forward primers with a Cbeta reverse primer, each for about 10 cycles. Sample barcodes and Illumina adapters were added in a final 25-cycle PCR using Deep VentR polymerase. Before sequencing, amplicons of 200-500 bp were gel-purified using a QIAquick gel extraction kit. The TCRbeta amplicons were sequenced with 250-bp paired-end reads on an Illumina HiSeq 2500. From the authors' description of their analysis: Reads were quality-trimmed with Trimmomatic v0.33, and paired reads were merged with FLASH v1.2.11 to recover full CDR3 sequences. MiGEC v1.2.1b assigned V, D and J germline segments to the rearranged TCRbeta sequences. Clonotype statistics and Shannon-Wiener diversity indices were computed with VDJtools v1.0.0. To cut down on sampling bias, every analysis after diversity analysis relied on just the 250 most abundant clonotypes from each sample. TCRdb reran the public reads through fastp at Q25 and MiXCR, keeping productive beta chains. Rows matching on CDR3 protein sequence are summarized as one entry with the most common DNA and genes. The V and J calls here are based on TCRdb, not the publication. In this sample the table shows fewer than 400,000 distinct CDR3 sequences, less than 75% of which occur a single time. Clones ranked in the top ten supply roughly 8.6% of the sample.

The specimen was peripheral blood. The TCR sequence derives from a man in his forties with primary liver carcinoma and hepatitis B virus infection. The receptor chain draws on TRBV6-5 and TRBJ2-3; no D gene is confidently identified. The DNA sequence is TGTGCCAGCAGTTACGCCCTGGTATGGGCCGCAGATACGCAGTATTTT. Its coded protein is CASSYALVWAADTQYF.